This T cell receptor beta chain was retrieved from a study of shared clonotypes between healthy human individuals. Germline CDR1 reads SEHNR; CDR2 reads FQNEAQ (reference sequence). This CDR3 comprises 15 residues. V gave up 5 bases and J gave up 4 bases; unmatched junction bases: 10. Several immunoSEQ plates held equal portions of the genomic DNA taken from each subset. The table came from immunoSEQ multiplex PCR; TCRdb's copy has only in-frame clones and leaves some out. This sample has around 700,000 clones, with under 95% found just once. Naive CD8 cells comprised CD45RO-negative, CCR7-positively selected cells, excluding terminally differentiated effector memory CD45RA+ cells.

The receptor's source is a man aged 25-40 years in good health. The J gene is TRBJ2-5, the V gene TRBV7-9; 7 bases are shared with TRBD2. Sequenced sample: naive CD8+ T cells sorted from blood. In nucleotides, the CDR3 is TGTGCCAGCAGCCCCCTGGGACGGGAGGTAGAGACCCAGTACTTC. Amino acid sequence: CASSPLGREVETQYF.